This T cell receptor (beta chain) was recovered during a study of blood T cell repertoires in COVID-19. In the study overall: Samples taken during acute and convalescent COVID-19 were collected in the United States, Italy and Spain.

Patients from Seattle were sampled longitudinally, starting during active infection. The method was immunoSEQ multiplex PCR; TCRdb's version includes in-frame clones alone and lacks a portion of them. In the table there are 150,000 to 200,000 clones, approximately 79% of which are singletons. V was cut by 0 bases and J by 7 bases, with 15 bases left in between. Germline assignment: CDR1 LNHDA and CDR2 SQIVND (reference sequence). The CDR3 sequence is 15 residues long. The sequence was collected from a woman aged 55-70 years with COVID-19, enrolled during active disease. This rearrangement joins TRBV19 to TRBJ1-2; D gene uncertain. The sequencing sample was made of peripheral blood. CDR3 amino acids: CASSIDGQALTGYTF. The CDR3 nucleotides read TGTGCCAGTAGTATAGATGGGCAAGCTCTGACTGGCTACACCTTC.